The clone carrying this T cell receptor beta chain was picked up a small number of times. Its target is unknown. These data originate in a study of identical twins. CDR3 length: 12 amino acids. Germline CDR1 reads DFQATT; CDR2 reads SNEGSKA (reference sequence). Trimming took off 2 bases at V and 7 bases at J, with 9 bases between the two ends. A universal primer binding site was introduced by template switching. The final cDNA contained unique molecular identifiers. Each CDR3 protein is one row after TCRdb ran MiXCR on the 5' RACE reads. The data hold roughly 250,000 distinct CDR3 sequences, with approximately 7% observed a single time. Broader study findings: Twins' surplus sharing was weaker for beta out-of-frame sequences.

These sequences were also reported in another study, on yellow fever vaccine responses in identical twins.

The sequenced material came from memory (CD45RO+) T cells sorted from blood. The chain combines TRBV20-1 with TRBJ1-5; TRBD1 is a possible D gene (5 bases). This sequence was found in a woman aged 18-29 years in good health. The CDR3 DNA reads TGCAGTGCTAGATCGGACATCCAGCCCCAGCATTTT. Translating gives CSARSDIQPQHF.